This section outlines one T cell receptor beta chain sequence together with its context. Its antigen remains unidentified. With 60 Vbeta and 13 Jbeta primers, the PCR was carried out. The data were produced by immunoSEQ multiplex PCR, yet TCRdb's version contains in-frame clones alone and is incomplete. Of about 200,000 clones in the sample, around 80% were seen once. The sample is drawn from a study of cytomegalovirus exposure and HLA in healthy donors. The overall study: Tens of millions of unique TCRs, all from HLA-typed donors, were included in an early release of the data. Broader study findings: In vitro checks showed that a few CMV-associated chains really do target CMV antigens. Some TCR beta chains (about 180 of them) were listed as cytomegalovirus-associated.

V trimming: 1 base; J trimming: 4 bases; junction bases outside the gene matches: 1. Germline V gene sequence: CDR1 MNHEY, CDR2 SVGAGI. This CDR3 region has 14 residues. V gene TRBV6-5 combines with J gene TRBJ2-3; 8 bases agree with TRBD1. This TCR was sampled from a man younger than 30 in good health and CMV-seronegative. Sequenced sample: PBMCs. CDR3: CASSYYRGSDTQYF. CDR3 in DNA: TGTGCCAGCAGTTACTACAGGGGGTCAGATACGCAGTATTTT.